This TCR beta chain derives from a study of T cells in Graves' hyperthyroidism and ophthalmopathy. Study-level information: Peripheral blood was obtained at initial diagnosis, preceding any treatment. Study-level findings and limits: Ophthalmopathy was told apart from stable hyperthyroidism by a 13 V-J model. The blood repertoire included most of the expanded thyroid clonotypes above 0.001.

This clonotype was counted at least ten times. Its antigen remains unknown. Amplification yielded TCR beta CDR3 regions, with RNA transcripts as the source. HTBI primers were employed in a first-round RT-PCR of the TCR CDR3. One entry per CDR3 protein, called by TCRdb with MiXCR from the multiplex PCR reads. Of some 350,000 distinct CDR3 sequences in the sample, 15% to 18% were seen once. Exclusion of a patient resulted from uncontrolled infection, other autoimmune disease, pregnancy or lactation. Unmatched junction bases numbered 10, after V lost 0 bases and J lost 4 bases. This CDR3 region has 17 residues. CDR1 is LGHNA, CDR2 YNFKEQ, per germline.

The chain recombines TRBV4-2 with TRBJ2-7, with TRBD2 matching 9 bases. The specimen sequenced was blood. The source of this sequence is a woman aged 18-30 years with Graves' hyperthyroidism that later progressed to Graves' ophthalmopathy. DNA for the CDR3: TGTGCCAGCAGCCAAGAGGGCGGGAGGGCCCTCCCTTACGAGCAGTACTTC. Protein: CASSQEGGRALPYEQYF.